Listed here are 22 T cell receptor beta chains from one sample, sequenced in a study of OX40 agonist ivuxolimab in advanced cancers. Assay: immunoSEQ multiplex PCR; the TCRdb copy retains only in-frame clones and omits some. The profile shows about 98,000 clones, approximately 90% of them singletons. The sequences come from CD4+ or CD8+ T cells sorted from blood, collected in a trial of the OX40 agonist ivuxolimab. These receptors were taken from an adult with an advanced solid tumor such as melanoma, head and neck, liver or kidney cancer.

The CDR3 spells CASRGTGVDGYTF. The CDR3, as DNA: TGTGCCAGTAGGGGGACAGGGGTGGATGGCTACACCTTC. V gene TRBV19 combines with J gene TRBJ1-2, with 10 bases matching TRBD1. Losses at the gene ends were 6 bases for V and 6 bases for J; bases not matched to a gene: 4. The V gene's germline CDR1 is LNHDA and CDR2 SQIVND (reference sequence). The CDR3 spans 13 residues.

V gene TRBV2 combines with J gene TRBJ2-7, with D possibly TRBD2 on 6 matching bases. The CDR3 runs to 15 residues. V shed 0 bases and J shed 2 bases, with 11 bases lying between them. Germline CDR1 reads SNHLY; CDR2 reads FYNNEI. Here the CDR3 DNA reads TGTGCCAGCAGTGAAGCGGGAGGCCTGGCCTACGAGCAGTACTTC. Translating gives CASSEAGGLAYEQYF.

This clone occurred once. This chain uses TRBV10-1 with TRBJ1-4; TRBD1 matches at 7 bases. J gave up 0 bases and V 3 bases, and 10 bases lay outside the gene matches. The CDR3 totals 18 residues. The germline V gene has CDR1 WNHNN and CDR2 SYGVQD (reference sequence). CDR3 DNA sequence: TGCGCCAGCAGTGACCGACAGGGACTTTCGGCAACTAATGAAAAACTGTTTTTT. Amino acid sequence: CASSDRQGLSATNEKLFF.

The chain employs TRBV4-2 and TRBJ2-2; D gene unclear. The length of the CDR3 is 15 residues. Trimming left V 0 bases short and J 1 base short, with 6 bases between. Per germline, CDR1 LGHNA and CDR2 YNFKEQ. The chain's CDR3 is CASSQDLLNTGELFF. CDR3 bases: TGTGCCAGCAGCCAAGATCTCTTGAACACCGGGGAGCTGTTTTTT.

The rearrangement uses TRBV27 and TRBJ1-6, with D perhaps matching TRBD1 (5 bases). This CDR3 contains 16 residues. Trimming shortened V by 6 bases and J by 2 bases, and 14 bases separated the two germline ends. Per the germline V gene, CDR1 is MNHEY and CDR2 is SMNVEV (reference sequence). The CDR3 DNA sequence: TGTGCCAGCAGCTCGGGGCCCGGGGCCTATAATTCACCCCTCCACTTT. Encoded protein: CASSSGPGAYNSPLHF.

The chain has TRBV28 and TRBJ1-1; 8 bases are a match to TRBD1. The CDR3 contains 13 residues. V shed 6 bases and J 7 bases; nucleotides not matched to a gene: 7. From germline, CDR1 is MDHEN and CDR2 SYDVKM. The CDR3 loop is CASSPQGAIEAFF. The CDR3 region has the DNA TGTGCCAGCAGCCCCCAGGGGGCCATTGAAGCTTTCTTT. The full variable domain, completed using reference TRBV28 and TRBJ1-1, is DVKVTQSSRYLVKRTGEKVFLECVQDMDHENMFWYRQDPGLGLRLIYFSYDVKMKEKGDIPEGYSVSREKKERFSLILESASTNQTSMYLCASSPQGAIEAFFGQGTRLTVV.

As DNA, the CDR3 is TGTGCCAGCAGTTCCGTGACTAGCGGGAGGGACACCGGGGAGCTGTTTTTT. Its protein product is CASSSVTSGRDTGELFF. J is TRBJ2-2 and V is TRBV27, with 14 bases aligning to TRBD2. The length of the CDR3 is 17 residues. V lost 4 bases to trimming and J lost 3 bases; unmatched junction nucleotides: 4. CDR1 is MNHEY and CDR2 is SMNVEV in the germline V gene (reference sequence).

The rearrangement links TRBV2 to TRBJ1-2, with 7 nucleotides matching TRBD1. Unmatched junction bases numbered 10, after V lost 6 bases and J lost 3 bases. The CDR3 runs to 15 residues. Germline CDR1 reads SNHLY; CDR2 reads FYNNEI. This CDR3 is CASRPTGRFDYGYTF. The CDR3 DNA reads as TGTGCCAGCAGGCCGACAGGGAGGTTCGACTATGGCTACACCTTC. The full variable domain, in which reference TRBV2 and TRBJ1-2 provide the parts outside the CDR3, is EPEVTQTPSHQVTQMGQEVILRCVPISNHLYFYWYRQILGQKVEFLVSFYNNEISEKSEIFDDQFSVERPDGSNFTLKIRSTKLEDSAMYFCASRPTGRFDYGYTFGSGTRLTVV.

This clone was seen a single time. The chain carries TRBV5-1 and TRBJ2-5; maybe TRBD2 (6 bases). The V end lost 6 bases, the J end lost 2 bases, and 23 bases lay between the germline ends. The CDR3 consists of 17 residues. The V gene's germline CDR1 is SGHRS and CDR2 YFSETQ. The CDR3 loop reads CASTPSILSGAQETQYF. CDR3 bases: TGCGCCAGCACACCGTCTATCCTTAGCGGAGCACAAGAGACCCAGTACTTC.

The genes are TRBV7-7 and TRBJ2-2; D is possibly TRBD2 (6 bases). The CDR3 spans 15 residues. Germline CDR1 reads SSHAT; CDR2 reads FNYEAQ (reference sequence). V was shortened by 5 bases and J by 8 bases, with 18 bases between the two germline ends. The CDR3 reads CASSPRDFGKGELFF. In DNA, the CDR3 is TGTGCCAGCAGCCCGCGGGACTTTGGGAAAGGGGAGCTGTTTTTT.

This chain links TRBV5-1 with TRBJ2-5; 7 nucleotides align to TRBD1. The CDR3 totals 15 residues. V trimming: 5 bases; J trimming: 2 bases; junction bases outside the gene matches: 9. CDR1 and CDR2 (germline): SGHRS, YFSETQ. The CDR3 sequence is CASRQTGPVQETQYF. CDR3 coding DNA: TGCGCCAGCAGACAGACAGGGCCCGTTCAAGAGACCCAGTACTTC.

The chain is built from TRBV28 and TRBJ2-1; D remains unclear. Per germline, CDR1 MDHEN and CDR2 SYDVKM. This CDR3 is built from 13 residues. With 4 bases removed from V and 4 bases from J, the gap between germline ends came to 8 bases. The CDR3, as DNA: TGTGCCAGCAGTTCCGGACGGTACAATGAGCAGTTCTTC. This sequence encodes CASSSGRYNEQFF.

The chain has TRBV27 and TRBJ2-1, with 7 bases that match TRBD2. The CDR3 loop spans 18 amino acids. V shed 3 bases and J 1 base; nucleotides not matched to a gene: 12. Germline V gene lookup returns CDR1 MNHEY and CDR2 SMNVEV (reference sequence). CDR3 bases: TGTGCCAGCAGTTTTAGGCTAGCGGCCCGCGGATCCTACAATGAGCAGTTCTTC. It specifies CASSFRLAARGSYNEQFF.

The rearrangement joins TRBV5-6 to TRBJ2-7; no clear D. This CDR3 region has 14 residues. The germline V gene encodes CDR1 SGHDT and CDR2 YYEEEE. V lost 1 base and J lost 1, with 9 bases in between. DNA of the CDR3: TGTGCCAGCAGCTTGTACGGACCTTCCTACGAGCAGTACGTC. As protein: CASSLYGPSYEQYV.

The genes are TRBV9 and TRBJ2-1, with 10 bases fitting TRBD2. V lost 0 bases, J lost 8 bases, and 5 bases stayed unmatched. There are 15 residues in the CDR3. CDR1 is SGDLS, CDR2 YYNGEE, per germline. The CDR3: CASSVGLAGDDEQFF. The CDR3 bases are TGTGCCAGCAGCGTAGGGCTAGCGGGAGACGATGAGCAGTTCTTC. Looking up the rest from reference TRBV9 and TRBJ2-1 gives the full variable domain: DSGVTQTPKHLITATGQRVTLRCSPRSGDLSVYWYQQSLDQGLQFLIQYYNGEERAKGNILERFSAQQFPDLHSELNLSSLELGDSALYFCASSVGLAGDDEQFFGPGTRLTVL.

This clone was counted a single time. The gene calls are TRBV7-9 and TRBJ1-6; weak D call: TRBD1 (5 bases). This CDR3 is built from 15 residues. V shed 1 base and J shed 9 bases, with 13 bases lying between them. The germline CDR1 and CDR2 sequences are SEHNR and FQNEAQ (reference sequence). CDR3 bases: TGTGCCAGCAGCTTAGTGGCGGGGCCTATTTCACCCCTCCACTTT. Protein: CASSLVAGPISPLHF.

The rearrangement links TRBV6-6 to TRBJ2-3, with 7 bases identical to TRBD2. Germline CDR1 MNHNY, CDR2 SVGAGI (reference sequence). The CDR3 is 16 residues long. V shed 2 bases, J shed 4 bases, and the junction held 9 bases outside the gene matches. CDR3 coding DNA: TGTGCCAGCAGTTACGGTGGAGCGGGACTCGCAGATACGCAGTATTTT. Amino acids: CASSYGGAGLADTQYF.

The chain combines TRBV18 with TRBJ2-1; 12 bases map to TRBD1. The CDR3 loop spans 14 amino acids. V lost 3 bases, J lost 10 bases, and 4 bases stayed unmatched. From germline, CDR1 is KGHSH and CDR2 LQKENI. CDR3 loop: CASSPGTGGWEQFF. The CDR3 coding sequence is TGTGCCAGCTCACCTGGGACAGGGGGCTGGGAGCAGTTCTTC. Filled out from reference TRBV18 and TRBJ2-1, the complete variable domain reads NAGVMQNPRHLVRRRGQEARLRCSPMKGHSHVYWYRQLPEEGLKFMVYLQKENIIDESGMPKERFSAEFPKEGPSILRIQQVVRGDSAAYFCASSPGTGGWEQFFGPGTRLTVL.

The chain employs TRBV28 and TRBJ1-3, with D perhaps matching TRBD1 (5 bases). This CDR3 is built from 14 residues. Germline V CDR1 and CDR2: MDHEN, SYDVKM. Trimming left V 6 bases short and J 0 bases short, with 9 bases between. The CDR3 DNA sequence: TGTGCCAGCAGGCTGCAGGGCTCTGGAAACACCATATATTTT. Encoded protein: CASRLQGSGNTIYF.

This sequence joins TRBV4-2 and TRBJ1-6; D might be TRBD1 (5 bases). Between the trimmed V and J ends, which lost 6 bases and 10 bases, there was a span of 10 bases. This CDR3 comprises 12 residues. Germline loops: CDR1 LGHNA, CDR2 YNFKEQ. The CDR3 DNA follows: TGTGCCAGCAGTTCGGGGGAGTCACCCCTCCACTTT. Translated, it gives CASSSGESPLHF.

This sequence joins TRBV19 and TRBJ1-5; D is perhaps TRBD1 (6 bases). The CDR3 runs to 13 residues. CDR1 is LNHDA, CDR2 SQIVND, per germline (reference sequence). Trimming left V 4 bases short and J 7 bases short, with 11 bases between. As DNA, the CDR3 is TGTGCCAGTAGTAAACAGGGTCCCCAGCCCCAGCATTTT. The encoded protein is CASSKQGPQPQHF.

The table lists this clone with a count of one. This chain uses TRBV19 with TRBJ1-5, with a possible D match to TRBD1 (5 bases). The CDR3 length is 14 residues. From germline, CDR1 is LNHDA and CDR2 SQIVND (reference sequence). V dropped 2 bases and J dropped 2 bases, with 7 bases sitting between them. The CDR3 region is CASSISRGNQPQHF. In nucleotides, the CDR3 is TGTGCCAGTAGTATAAGCAGGGGCAATCAGCCCCAGCATTTT.